This TCR beta chain was identified in a study of tumor-infiltrating lymphocytes in oesophageal squamous cell carcinoma. The CDR3 covers 14 residues. Germline V CDR1 and CDR2: SGHNT, YYREEE (reference sequence). MiXCR, applied by TCRdb to the PCR reads, yields one record per CDR3 protein. The sample yields about 20,000 distinct CDR3 sequences, 30% to 50% seen once. For this clonotype: The junction shows a germline mismatch at one end, possibly a read error.

The receptor was derived from a male donor with esophageal squamous cell carcinoma. This sequence joins TRBV5-4 and TRBJ2-4; the D gene could be TRBD1 or TRBD2 (5 bases each). Sequencing was done on a sample of blood. CDR3 loop: CASHSGLETGELYF. CDR3 nucleotide sequence: TGTGCCAGCCACTCGGGGCTAGAGACCGGGGAGCTGTATTTC.